Listed here are 19 T cell receptor beta chains from one sample, sequenced in a study of T-cell memory formation after mild COVID-19. TCRdb reprocessed the 5' RACE reads with MiXCR, giving one entry per CDR3 protein. Here the sample spans some 320,000 distinct CDR3 sequences, 15% being singletons. What was sequenced was PBMCs or a T cell subset sorted from them (not recorded which). The receptors stem from a man aged 18-30 years who had mild COVID-19 (a few samples of this study predate the infection). Cell type and time point are not known.

This clonotype was observed many times. This chain links TRBV20-1 with TRBJ1-3; D is perhaps TRBD1 (6 bases). Germline lookup yields CDR1 DFQATT and CDR2 SNEGSKA (reference sequence). CDR3 length: 14 amino acids. Trimming stripped 5 bases from V and 3 bases from J, with 14 bases between. The CDR3 reads CSASLQGLGNTIYF. The CDR3 DNA sequence: TGCAGTGCTTCTCTACAGGGCCTTGGAAACACCATATATTTT.

This chain links TRBV12-3 or TRBV12-4 with TRBJ2-4; D uncertain. V was trimmed by 6 bases and J by 8 bases, leaving 8 bases between them. This CDR3 is 11 amino acids long. The CDR3 protein is CASREVDIQYF. The CDR3 region has the DNA TGTGCCAGCAGAGAAGTGGACATTCAGTACTTC.

This clonotype was recorded many times. The chain employs TRBV21-1 and TRBJ2-2; the D segment call TRBD2 is taken from the table without a DNA check. TRBV21-1 corresponds to a pseudogene. The CDR3 has 14 residues. The CDR3: CASTEGANTGELFF. The CDR3 bases are TGTGCCAGCACGGAGGGCGCGAACACCGGGGAGCTGTTTTTT.

J is TRBJ2-2 and V is TRBV27; the D is unclear. From germline, CDR1 is MNHEY and CDR2 SMNVEV (reference sequence). The CDR3 runs to 15 residues. The V end was cut by 3 bases, the J end by 5 bases, with 13 bases between. CDR3 sequence reads: CASSFVTGVTGELFF. DNA for the CDR3: TGTGCCAGCAGTTTCGTGACTGGGGTTACCGGGGAGCTGTTTTTT.

This clonotype was seen more than once but under ten times. The V call is TRBV25-1, the J call TRBJ2-3, with D uncertain. Trimming shortened V by 0 bases and J by 0 bases, and 4 bases separated the two germline ends. Germline V gene data show CDR1 as MGHDK and CDR2 as SYGVNS. This CDR3 region has 14 residues. For the CDR3, the DNA is TGTGCCAGCAGTGAATATCCCAGCACAGATACGCAGTATTTT. It encodes CASSEYPSTDTQYF.

This clonotype has more than one count but fewer than ten. V usage is TRBV6-1 and J usage is TRBJ2-7, with no clear D. The germline V and J ends were trimmed by 4 bases and 3 bases, with 13 bases remaining between them. Germline assignment: CDR1 MNHNS and CDR2 SASEGT. CDR3 length equals 14 residues. In nucleotides, the CDR3 is TGTGCCAGCAGTGGCCCTCGTGCGTACTACGAGCAGTACTTC. As protein: CASSGPRAYYEQYF.

There are a few counts of this clonotype. The chain has TRBV29-1 and TRBJ1-2; perhaps TRBD1 as D (5 bases). The germline V and J ends were trimmed by 7 bases and 0 bases, with 15 bases remaining between them. Germline-derived CDR1 and CDR2 are SQVTM and ANQGSEA. The CDR3 has 14 residues. For the CDR3, the DNA is TGCAGCGCCACAGAGGCGACAGCTAACTATGGCTACACCTTC. Amino acid sequence: CSATEATANYGYTF.

The V gene is TRBV6-2 or TRBV6-3, the J gene TRBJ2-2; 13 bases align to TRBD2. CDR1 is MNHEY and CDR2 is SVGEGT in the germline V gene. CDR3 length: 19 amino acids. J gave up 0 bases and V 0 bases, and 4 bases lay outside the gene matches. The DNA of the CDR3 is TGTGCCAGCAGTTACTCAGCGACTAGCGGGGGGCCGAACACCGGGGAGCTGTTTTTT. Translated, it gives CASSYSATSGGPNTGELFF.

Many counts were recorded for this clonotype. The V gene is TRBV7-8, the J gene TRBJ2-7; no reliable D call. Germline CDR1 reads SGHVS; CDR2 reads FQNEAQ. This CDR3 is built from 16 residues. V gave up 1 base and J gave up 2 bases, with 15 bases separating them. CDR3 in DNA: TGTGCCAGCAGCTTAGGGTCGCACAGTTCACCCTACGAGCAGTACGTC. This translates into CASSLGSHSSPYEQYV.

This clonotype appeared many times. The chain is built from TRBV28 and TRBJ2-1, with 8 nucleotides matching TRBD1. The CDR3 is 13 residues long. Trimming took 7 bases from V and 8 from J; bases not matched to a gene: 7. The germline V gene has CDR1 MDHEN and CDR2 SYDVKM. The DNA of the CDR3 is TGTGCCAGCATGAGGTCAGGGGGCCATGAGCAGTTCTTC. Amino acid sequence: CASMRSGGHEQFF.

This chain links TRBV12-3 or TRBV12-4 with TRBJ2-7, with TRBD1 as a possible D gene (5 bases). V gave up 4 bases and J gave up 3 bases, with 16 bases separating them. This CDR3 has 15 amino acids. The CDR3 reads CASSSGGAGYYEQYF. For the CDR3, the DNA is TGTGCCAGCAGTTCTGGTGGGGCAGGGTACTACGAGCAGTACTTC.

This clonotype turned up a few times. The chain employs TRBV4-1 and TRBJ1-5; possible D gene TRBD1, 6 bases. Trimming took 1 base from V and 14 from J, leaving 18 bases between them. The length of the CDR3 is 14 residues. CDR1 and CDR2 (germline): MGHRA, YSYEKL. The CDR3 region is CASSQGAGESRKHF. DNA for the CDR3: TGCGCCAGCAGCCAAGGGGCAGGGGAGTCTCGCAAGCATTTT.

This clonotype was observed a few times. The chain combines TRBV20-1 with TRBJ1-1; the match to TRBD1 covers 9 bases. The germline V gene has CDR1 DFQATT and CDR2 SNEGSKA (reference sequence). The V segment lost 8 bases and the J segment 1 base; nucleotides outside the gene matches: 11. The CDR3 has 15 amino acids. The CDR3 sequence: CSTLGTGKGNTEAFF. Written as DNA, the CDR3 is TGCAGTACTTTAGGGACAGGGAAGGGGAACACTGAAGCTTTCTTT.

This clonotype was recorded a few times. This sequence joins TRBV15 and TRBJ2-7, with 14 nucleotides matching TRBD2. The CDR3 contains 16 residues. The germline gives CDR1 LNHNV, CDR2 YYDKDF (reference sequence). The junction had 4 bases not matched to a gene; V was cut back by 5 bases and J by 1 base. The CDR3, as DNA: TGTGCCACCAGCGGAGGACTAGCGGGGGGTTCCTACGAGCAGTACTTC. Translation: CATSGGLAGGSYEQYF.

At least ten counts were recorded for this clonotype. V gene TRBV5-1 combines with J gene TRBJ2-7; 8 bases match TRBD2. Unmatched junction bases numbered 9, after V lost 4 bases and J lost 6 bases. This CDR3 contains 14 residues. Germline V gene data show CDR1 as SGHRS and CDR2 as YFSETQ. The CDR3 DNA reads TGCGCCAGCAGCGCGAACGGGGGGGCCCTCGAGCAGTACTTC. It encodes CASSANGGALEQYF.

The rearrangement links TRBV18 to TRBJ2-7; weak D call: TRBD1 (5 bases). This CDR3 region has 15 residues. CDR1 KGHSH and CDR2 LQKENI come from the germline V gene. Deletions cut 3 bases from V and 0 bases from J, with 12 bases between. As DNA, the CDR3 is TGTGCCAGCTCACCCCGGAACAGGCTCTCCTACGAGCAGTACTTC. This gives the protein CASSPRNRLSYEQYF.

In its sample, this clonotype was seen a few times. The chain is built from TRBV30 and TRBJ2-7, with D perhaps assigned TRBD1 or TRBD2 (7 bases each). This CDR3 is built from 16 residues. V shed 3 bases and J shed 0 bases, with 18 bases lying between them. Germline CDR1 is GTSNPN and CDR2 is SVGIG (reference sequence). The CDR3, as DNA: TGTGCCTGGAGAGCGGGACTCAGGGGGTTCTCCTACGAGCAGTACTTC. Its protein is CAWRAGLRGFSYEQYF.

The rearrangement joins TRBV4-3 to TRBJ1-1; D unclear. The CDR3 sequence is 14 residues long. Per germline, CDR1 LGHNA and CDR2 YSLEER. The V gene lost 1 base and the J gene lost 1 base, with 7 bases spanning the gap. This CDR3 reads CASSQAHRNTEAFF. The DNA for the CDR3 is TGCGCCAGCAGCCAAGCTCACAGGAACACTGAAGCTTTCTTT.

This clonotype was detected a few times. The junction departs from the called germline gene at one end, perhaps through a read error. CDR3 in amino acids: CASSLGRRETQYF. The CDR3 DNA reads as TGTGCTAGCAGCTTAGGGCGGAGGGAGACCCAGTACTTC. The rearrangement joins TRBV7-7 to TRBJ2-5, with TRBD2 as a possible D gene (5 bases). Germline V gene sequence: CDR1 SSHAT, CDR2 FNYEAQ (reference sequence). The CDR3 length is 13 residues. Full variable domain (missing parts from reference TRBV7-7 and TRBJ2-5): GAGVSQSPRYKVTKRGQDVTLRCDPISSHATLYWYQQALGQGPEFLTYFNYEAQPDKSGLPSDRFSAERPEGSISTLTIQRTEQRDSAMYRCASSLGRRETQYFGPGTRLLVL.